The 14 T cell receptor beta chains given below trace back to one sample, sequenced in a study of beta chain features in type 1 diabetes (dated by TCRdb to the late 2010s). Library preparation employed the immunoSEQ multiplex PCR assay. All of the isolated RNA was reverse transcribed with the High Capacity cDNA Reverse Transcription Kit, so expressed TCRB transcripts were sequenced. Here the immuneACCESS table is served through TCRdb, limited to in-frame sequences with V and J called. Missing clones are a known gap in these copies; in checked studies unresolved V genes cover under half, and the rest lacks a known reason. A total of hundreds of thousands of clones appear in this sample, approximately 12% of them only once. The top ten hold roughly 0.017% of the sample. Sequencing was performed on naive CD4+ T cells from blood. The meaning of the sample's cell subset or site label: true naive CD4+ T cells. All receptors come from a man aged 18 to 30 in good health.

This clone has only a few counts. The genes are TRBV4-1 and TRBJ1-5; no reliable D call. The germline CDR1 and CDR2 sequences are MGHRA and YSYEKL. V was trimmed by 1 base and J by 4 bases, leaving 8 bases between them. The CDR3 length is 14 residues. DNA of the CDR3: TGCGCCAGCAGCCAAGCGTTGGCTAATCAGCCCCAGCATTTT. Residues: CASSQALANQPQHF.

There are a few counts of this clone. In DNA form, the CDR3 reads TGTGCCAGCAGTGAATCACCCAGATCAGGGACCCAGTACTTC. This translates into CASSESPRSGTQYF. The V gene is TRBV25-1, the J gene TRBJ2-5; D not certain. The germline V gene encodes CDR1 MGHDK and CDR2 SYGVNS. The CDR3 has 14 amino acids. V shed 1 base and J shed 7 bases, with 13 bases lying between them.

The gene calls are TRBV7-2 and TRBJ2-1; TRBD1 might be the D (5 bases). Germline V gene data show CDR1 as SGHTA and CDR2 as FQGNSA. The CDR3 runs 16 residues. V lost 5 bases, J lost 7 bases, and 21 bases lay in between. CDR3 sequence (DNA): TGTGCCAGCAGCACGTTTTCAGGGTTGGCAAGGAATGAGCAGTTCTTC. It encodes CASSTFSGLARNEQFF.

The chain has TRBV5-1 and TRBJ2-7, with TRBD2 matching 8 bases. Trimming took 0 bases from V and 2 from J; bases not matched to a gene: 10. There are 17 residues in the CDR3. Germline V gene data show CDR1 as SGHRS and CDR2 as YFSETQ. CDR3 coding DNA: TGCGCCAGCAGCTTGGGGCCCGCGGGGACTAGTCCCTACGAGCAGTACTTC. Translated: CASSLGPAGTSPYEQYF.

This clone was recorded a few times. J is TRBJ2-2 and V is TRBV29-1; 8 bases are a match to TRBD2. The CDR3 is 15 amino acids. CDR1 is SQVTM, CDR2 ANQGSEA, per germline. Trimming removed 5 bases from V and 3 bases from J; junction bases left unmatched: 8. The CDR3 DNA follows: TGCAGCGTTAAAAGCGGGAGTGTATACACCGGGGAGCTGTTTTTT. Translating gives CSVKSGSVYTGELFF.

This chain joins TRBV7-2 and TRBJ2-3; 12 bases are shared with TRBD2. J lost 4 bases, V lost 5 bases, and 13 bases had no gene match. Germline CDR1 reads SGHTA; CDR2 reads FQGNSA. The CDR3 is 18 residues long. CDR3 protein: CASSRGLAGPPAADTQYF. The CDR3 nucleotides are TGTGCCAGCAGCCGCGGACTAGCGGGACCCCCCGCCGCAGATACGCAGTATTTT.

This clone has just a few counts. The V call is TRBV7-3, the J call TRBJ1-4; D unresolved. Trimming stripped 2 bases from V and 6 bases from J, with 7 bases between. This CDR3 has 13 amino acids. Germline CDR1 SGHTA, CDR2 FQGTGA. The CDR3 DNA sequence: TGTGCCAGCAGCTTAGGGAGGGATGAAAAACTGTTTTTT. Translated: CASSLGRDEKLFF.

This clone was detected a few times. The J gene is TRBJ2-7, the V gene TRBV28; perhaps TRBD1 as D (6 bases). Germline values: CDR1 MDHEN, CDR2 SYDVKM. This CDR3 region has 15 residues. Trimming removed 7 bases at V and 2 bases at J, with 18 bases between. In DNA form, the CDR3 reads TGTGCCAGCACCCCAGAAGACAGGCATACCTACGAGCAGTACTTC. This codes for CASTPEDRHTYEQYF.

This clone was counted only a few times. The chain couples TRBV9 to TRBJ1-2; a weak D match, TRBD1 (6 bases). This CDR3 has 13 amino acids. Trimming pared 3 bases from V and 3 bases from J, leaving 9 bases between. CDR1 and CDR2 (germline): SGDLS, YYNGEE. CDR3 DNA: TGTGCCAGCAGCGCACAGGGCTACTATGGCTACACCTTC. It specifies CASSAQGYYGYTF.

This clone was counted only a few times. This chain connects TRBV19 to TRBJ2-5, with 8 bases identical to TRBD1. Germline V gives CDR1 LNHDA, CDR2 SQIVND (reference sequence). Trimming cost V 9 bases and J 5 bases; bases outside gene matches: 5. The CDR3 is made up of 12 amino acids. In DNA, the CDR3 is TGTGCCAGAGAAAGGACAGGGGAGACCCAGTACTTC. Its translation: CARERTGETQYF.

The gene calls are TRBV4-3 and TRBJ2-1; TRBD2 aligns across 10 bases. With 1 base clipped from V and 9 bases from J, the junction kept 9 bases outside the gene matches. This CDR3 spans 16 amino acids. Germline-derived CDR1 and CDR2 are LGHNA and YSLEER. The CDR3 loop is CASSQVPSGSSGEQFF. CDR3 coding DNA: TGCGCCAGCAGCCAAGTCCCTAGCGGGAGTTCAGGTGAGCAGTTCTTC.

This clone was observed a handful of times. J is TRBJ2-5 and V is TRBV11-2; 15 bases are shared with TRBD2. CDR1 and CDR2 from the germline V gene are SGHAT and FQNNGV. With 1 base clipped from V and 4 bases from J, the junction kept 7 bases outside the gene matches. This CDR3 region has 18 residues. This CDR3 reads CASSLGGLAGGLGETQYF. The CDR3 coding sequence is TGTGCCAGCAGCTTAGGAGGACTAGCGGGGGGGCTAGGAGAGACCCAGTACTTC.

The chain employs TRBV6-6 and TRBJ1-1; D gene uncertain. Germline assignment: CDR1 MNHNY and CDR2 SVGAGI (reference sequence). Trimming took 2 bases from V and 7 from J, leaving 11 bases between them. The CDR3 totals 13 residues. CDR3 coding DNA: TGTGCCAGCAGTTACGACTATACAAATGAAGCTTTCTTT. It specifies CASSYDYTNEAFF.

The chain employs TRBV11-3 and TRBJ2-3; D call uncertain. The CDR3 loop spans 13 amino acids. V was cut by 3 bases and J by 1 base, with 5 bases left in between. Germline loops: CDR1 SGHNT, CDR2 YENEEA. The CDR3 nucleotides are TGTGCCAGCAGCTTTCCCGGCACAGATACGCAGTATTTT. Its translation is CASSFPGTDTQYF.